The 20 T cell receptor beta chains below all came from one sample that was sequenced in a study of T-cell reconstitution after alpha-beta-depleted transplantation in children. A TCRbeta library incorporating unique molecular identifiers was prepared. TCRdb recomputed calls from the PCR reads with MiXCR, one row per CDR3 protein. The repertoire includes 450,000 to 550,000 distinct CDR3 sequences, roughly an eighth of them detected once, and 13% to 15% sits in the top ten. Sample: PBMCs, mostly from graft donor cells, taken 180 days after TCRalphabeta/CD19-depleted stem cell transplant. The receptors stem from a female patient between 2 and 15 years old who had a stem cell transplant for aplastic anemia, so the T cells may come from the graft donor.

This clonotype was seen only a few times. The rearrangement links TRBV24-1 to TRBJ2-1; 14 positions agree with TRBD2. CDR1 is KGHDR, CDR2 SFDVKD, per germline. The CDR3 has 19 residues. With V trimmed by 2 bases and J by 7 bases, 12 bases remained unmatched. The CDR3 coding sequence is TGTGCCACCAGTGATTGGGACAGGACCGGGACTAGCGGGAGAAATGAGCAGTTCTTC. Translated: CATSDWDRTGTSGRNEQFF.

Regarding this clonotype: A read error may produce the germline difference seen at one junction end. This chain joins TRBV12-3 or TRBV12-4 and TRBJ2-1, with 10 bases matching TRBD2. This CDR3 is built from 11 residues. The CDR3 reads CASSSGTSVLF. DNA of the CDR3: TGTGCCAGCAGTTCCGGGACTAGCGTTCTCTTC.

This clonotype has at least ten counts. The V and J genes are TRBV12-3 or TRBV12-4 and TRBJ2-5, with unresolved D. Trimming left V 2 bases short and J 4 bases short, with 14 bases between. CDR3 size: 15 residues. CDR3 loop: CASSLLVTMGETQYF. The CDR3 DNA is TGTGCCAGCAGTTTATTGGTGACCATGGGAGAGACCCAGTACTTC.

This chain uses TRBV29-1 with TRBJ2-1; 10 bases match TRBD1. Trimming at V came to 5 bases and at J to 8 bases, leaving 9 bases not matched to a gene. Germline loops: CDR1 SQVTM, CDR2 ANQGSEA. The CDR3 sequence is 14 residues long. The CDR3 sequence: CSVYPGTGEYEQFF. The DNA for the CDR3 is TGCAGCGTTTATCCCGGGACAGGGGAATATGAGCAGTTCTTC.

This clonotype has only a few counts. CDR3 nucleotide sequence: TGTGCCAGCAGCACGGGACAGCTTAATGAAAAACTGTTTTTT. Translating gives CASSTGQLNEKLFF. The chain uses TRBV5-5 and TRBJ1-4; TRBD1 agrees at 7 bases. This CDR3 contains 14 residues. V lost 4 bases to trimming and J lost 4 bases; unmatched junction nucleotides: 4. Germline CDR1 and CDR2: SGHKS and YYEKEE (reference sequence).

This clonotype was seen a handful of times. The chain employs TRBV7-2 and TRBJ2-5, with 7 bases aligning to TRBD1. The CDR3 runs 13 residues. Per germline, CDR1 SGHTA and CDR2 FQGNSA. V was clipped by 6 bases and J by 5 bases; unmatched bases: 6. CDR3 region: CASSPDRVETQYF. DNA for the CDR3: TGTGCCAGCAGTCCCGACAGGGTGGAGACCCAGTACTTC.

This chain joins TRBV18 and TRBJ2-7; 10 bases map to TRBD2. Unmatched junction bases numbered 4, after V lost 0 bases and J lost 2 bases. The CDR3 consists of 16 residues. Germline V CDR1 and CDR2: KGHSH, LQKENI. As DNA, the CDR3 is TGTGCCAGCTCACCACCAGGCCTAGCGGGGGCCTACGAGCAGTACGTC. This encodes CASSPPGLAGAYEQYV.

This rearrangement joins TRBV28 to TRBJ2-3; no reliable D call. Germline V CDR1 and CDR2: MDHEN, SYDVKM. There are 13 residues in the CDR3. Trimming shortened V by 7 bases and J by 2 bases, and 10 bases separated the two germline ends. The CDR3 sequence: CASTLGFTDTQYF. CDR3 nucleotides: TGTGCCAGCACCCTGGGTTTCACAGATACGCAGTATTTT.

CDR3 region: CSVERGRRSGGANEQFF. In DNA form, the CDR3 reads TGCAGCGTTGAAAGGGGCAGGAGGAGCGGGGGGGCCAATGAGCAGTTCTTC. The chain uses TRBV29-1 and TRBJ2-1, with 10 bases lining up with TRBD2. The CDR3 loop spans 17 amino acids. CDR1 and CDR2 from the germline V gene are SQVTM and ANQGSEA. V shed 2 bases, J shed 6 bases, and the junction held 13 bases outside the gene matches.

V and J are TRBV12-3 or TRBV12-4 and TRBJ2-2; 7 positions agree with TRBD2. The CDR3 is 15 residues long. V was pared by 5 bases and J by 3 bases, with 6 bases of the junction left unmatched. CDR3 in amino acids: CASSRRAGYTGELFF. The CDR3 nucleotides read TGTGCCAGCAGTCGCCGAGCGGGATACACCGGGGAGCTGTTTTTT.

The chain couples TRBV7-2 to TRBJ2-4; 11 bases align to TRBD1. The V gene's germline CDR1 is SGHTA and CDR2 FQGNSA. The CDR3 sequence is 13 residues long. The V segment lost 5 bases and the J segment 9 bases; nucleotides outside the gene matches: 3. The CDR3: CASSMGQGGIQYF. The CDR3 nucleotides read TGTGCCAGCAGCATGGGACAGGGGGGCATTCAGTACTTC.

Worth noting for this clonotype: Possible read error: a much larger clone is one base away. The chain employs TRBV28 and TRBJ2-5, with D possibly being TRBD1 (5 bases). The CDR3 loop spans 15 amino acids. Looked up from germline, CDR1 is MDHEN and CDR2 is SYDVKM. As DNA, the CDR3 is TGTGCCGGCAGTTTGGGGCTAGTCCGCTGGGAGACCCAGTACTTC. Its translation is CAGSLGLVRWETQYF.

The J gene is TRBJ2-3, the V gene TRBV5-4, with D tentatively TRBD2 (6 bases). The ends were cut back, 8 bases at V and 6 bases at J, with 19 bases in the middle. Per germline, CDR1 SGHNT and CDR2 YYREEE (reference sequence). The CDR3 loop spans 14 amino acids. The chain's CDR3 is CASTEGLWGDTQYF. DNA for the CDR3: TGTGCCAGTACGGAGGGCCTCTGGGGTGATACGCAGTATTTT.

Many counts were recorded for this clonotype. In DNA form, the CDR3 reads TGTGCCAGCAGCCTATTACGGGGGCAAGAGACCCAGTACTTC. Its protein is CASSLLRGQETQYF. The V and J genes are TRBV25-1 and TRBJ2-5; D may be TRBD2 (6 bases). The CDR3 is 14 residues long. V lost 6 bases and J lost 2, with 13 bases in between. Germline CDR1 is MGHDK and CDR2 is SYGVNS.

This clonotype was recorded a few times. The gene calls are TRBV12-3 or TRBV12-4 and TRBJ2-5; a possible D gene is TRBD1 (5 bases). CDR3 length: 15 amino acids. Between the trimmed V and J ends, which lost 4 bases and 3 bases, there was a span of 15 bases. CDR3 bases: TGTGCCAGCAGTTCCAGACCGCCCAGGGAAGAGACCCAGTACTTC. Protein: CASSSRPPREETQYF.

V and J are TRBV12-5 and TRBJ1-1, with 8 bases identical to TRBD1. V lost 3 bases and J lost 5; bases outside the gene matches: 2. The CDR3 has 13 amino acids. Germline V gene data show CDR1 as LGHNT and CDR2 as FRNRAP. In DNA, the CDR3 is TGTGCTAGTGGTTTCCGACAGGGGACTGAAGCTTTCTTT. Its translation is CASGFRQGTEAFF.

The CDR3: CATSRDRTSGSSQYF. The CDR3 DNA follows: TGTGCCACCAGCAGAGATCGGACTAGCGGGAGTTCGCAGTATTTT. The chain is built from TRBV15 and TRBJ2-3; TRBD2 matches 13 bases. The V segment lost 0 bases and the J segment 10 bases; nucleotides outside the gene matches: 4. This CDR3 contains 15 residues. Germline V gene lookup returns CDR1 LNHNV and CDR2 YYDKDF (reference sequence).

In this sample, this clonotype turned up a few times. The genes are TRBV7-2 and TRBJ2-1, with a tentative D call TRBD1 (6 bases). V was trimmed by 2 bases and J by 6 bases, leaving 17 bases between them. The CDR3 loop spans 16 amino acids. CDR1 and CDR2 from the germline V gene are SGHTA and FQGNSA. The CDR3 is CASSLRLAGAGNEQFF. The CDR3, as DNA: TGTGCCAGCAGCTTACGTTTGGCAGGGGCAGGCAATGAGCAGTTCTTC.

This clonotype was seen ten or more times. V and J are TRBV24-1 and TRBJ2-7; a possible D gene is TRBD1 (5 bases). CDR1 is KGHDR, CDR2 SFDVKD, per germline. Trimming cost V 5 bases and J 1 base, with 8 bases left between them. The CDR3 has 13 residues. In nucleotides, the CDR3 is TGTGCCACCAGTGGTCCAGGGTCCTACGAGCAGTACTTC. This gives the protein CATSGPGSYEQYF.

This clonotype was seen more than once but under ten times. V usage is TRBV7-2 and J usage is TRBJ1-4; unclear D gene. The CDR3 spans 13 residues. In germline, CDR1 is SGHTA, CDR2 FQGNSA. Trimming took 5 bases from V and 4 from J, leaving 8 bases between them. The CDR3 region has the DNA TGTGCCAGCAGCAGCCCTTTTAATGAAAAACTGTTTTTT. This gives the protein CASSSPFNEKLFF.